The clone carrying this T cell receptor (beta chain) appeared a few times. The data are from a study of blood T cells in healthy people across ages. Germline CDR1 and CDR2: WSHSY and SAAADI. Germline trimming cut 6 bases from V and 2 bases from J; bases unmatched to any gene: 8. CDR3 length: 15 amino acids. PBMCs were isolated at a quantity of at least 6 million per sample. Combining a sample-barcoded 5' primer with a J-beta primer mix, a second PCR ran for 7 to 11 cycles. Paired-end reads containing CDR3 totaled no fewer than 2.5 million for each sample. Each CDR3 protein is one row after TCRdb ran MiXCR on the 5' RACE reads. The table records around 1,600,000 distinct CDR3 sequences, roughly 43% of them present only once.

This chain connects TRBV10-2 to TRBJ2-3; TRBD2 agrees at 7 bases. The TCR originated in a woman under 30 in good health. What was sequenced was blood. The CDR3 loop reads CASSHRDYYTDTQYF. For the CDR3, the DNA is TGCGCCAGCAGCCATCGGGACTACTACACAGATACGCAGTATTTT.